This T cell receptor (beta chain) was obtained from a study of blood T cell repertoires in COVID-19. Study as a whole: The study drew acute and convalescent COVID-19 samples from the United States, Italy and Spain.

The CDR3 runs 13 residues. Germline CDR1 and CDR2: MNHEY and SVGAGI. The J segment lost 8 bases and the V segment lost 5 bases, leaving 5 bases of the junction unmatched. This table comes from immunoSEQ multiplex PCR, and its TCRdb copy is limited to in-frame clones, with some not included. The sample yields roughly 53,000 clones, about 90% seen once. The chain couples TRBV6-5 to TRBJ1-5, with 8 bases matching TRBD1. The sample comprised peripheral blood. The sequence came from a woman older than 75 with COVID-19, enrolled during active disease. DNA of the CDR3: TGTGCCAGCAGTCGGACAGGGCAGGAGCCCCAGCATTTT. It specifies CASSRTGQEPQHF.